These 25 T cell receptor beta chains share one sample of origin, sequenced in a study of shared clonotypes between healthy human individuals. Profiled with immunoSEQ multiplex PCR; TCRdb holds only in-frame clones, not every one. The sample records some 2,000,000 clones, roughly 94% being singletons. Sequencing was performed on naive CD4+ T cells sorted from blood. Subset indicated: CD45RA+ positively selected. The receptors shown here come from a young man in good health.

The rearrangement joins TRBV5-1 to TRBJ1-2, with TRBD1 identical over 7 bases. This CDR3 has 15 residues. Germline lookup yields CDR1 SGHRS and CDR2 YFSETQ. V gave up 2 bases and J gave up 5 bases; unmatched junction bases: 9. The CDR3 reads CASSLEGAIGYGYTF. The DNA of the CDR3 is TGCGCCAGCAGCTTAGAGGGGGCGATTGGTTATGGCTACACCTTC.

Comments on this clone: This CDR3 is also generated by other DNA sequences in the sample. This chain links TRBV10-3 with TRBJ2-2, with 10 bases identical to TRBD1. This CDR3 region has 15 residues. V shed 4 bases, J shed 3 bases, and the junction held 2 bases outside the gene matches. CDR1 is ENHRY, CDR2 SYGVKD, per germline. The CDR3 protein is CAISVGTGDTGELFF. Here the CDR3 DNA reads TGTGCCATCAGTGTAGGGACAGGGGACACCGGGGAGCTGTTTTTT.

This clone has only one observation. The chain has TRBV7-3 and TRBJ2-2; 9 nucleotides line up with TRBD1. Germline lookup yields CDR1 SGHTA and CDR2 FQGTGA. The CDR3 has 14 residues. The trim removed 4 bases at V and 5 bases at J, leaving 2 bases unmatched. CDR3 amino acids: CASSSDRGTGELFF. As DNA, the CDR3 is TGTGCCAGCAGCTCCGACAGGGGGACCGGGGAGCTGTTTTTT.

The rearrangement links TRBV10-1 to TRBJ2-3; the D gene is possibly TRBD2 (7 bases). Germline loops: CDR1 WNHNN, CDR2 SYGVQD (reference sequence). The CDR3 contains 13 residues. Between the trimmed V and J ends, which lost 3 bases and 14 bases, there was a span of 18 bases. The chain's CDR3 is CASSERGGGRRYF. The CDR3, as DNA: TGCGCCAGCAGTGAAAGGGGGGGAGGTCGTCGGTATTTT.

This chain links TRBV5-4 with TRBJ1-6; TRBD1 is a possible D gene (5 bases). The germline gives CDR1 SGHNT, CDR2 YYREEE (reference sequence). This CDR3 is built from 17 residues. V lost 0 bases to trimming and J lost 5 bases, with 15 bases between them. The CDR3 protein is CASSLGVQGLNNSPLHF. The CDR3, as DNA: TGTGCCAGCAGCTTGGGGGTTCAGGGCCTCAATAATTCACCCCTCCACTTT.

This clone was seen just once. J is TRBJ2-7 and V is TRBV6-1, with D tentatively TRBD1 (6 bases). The CDR3 is 16 residues long. V gave up 4 bases and J gave up 6 bases, with 22 bases separating them. CDR1 and CDR2 from the germline V gene are MNHNS and SASEGT. CDR3: CASSVKAGVTGSEQYF. CDR3 DNA sequence: TGTGCCAGCAGTGTTAAGGCAGGGGTAACTGGGAGCGAGCAGTACTTC.

The V gene is TRBV10-2, the J gene TRBJ2-2; D might be TRBD2 (5 bases). Trimming stripped 0 bases from V and 0 bases from J, with 17 bases between. Germline CDR1 is WSHSY and CDR2 is SAAADI. The CDR3 is 19 residues long. In DNA, the CDR3 is TGCGCCAGCAGTGAGTCAGGGTGGTTAGCGCCCTCGAACACCGGGGAGCTGTTTTTT. Its protein product is CASSESGWLAPSNTGELFF.

V gene TRBV5-1 combines with J gene TRBJ2-2; the D gene is possibly TRBD2 (7 bases). This CDR3 spans 15 amino acids. Germline V gene data show CDR1 as SGHRS and CDR2 as YFSETQ. V lost 1 base, J lost 5 bases, and 12 bases lay in between. The CDR3: CASSLRGAETGELFF. The DNA for the CDR3 is TGCGCCAGCAGCTTGCGGGGGGCTGAAACCGGGGAGCTGTTTTTT.

V usage is TRBV11-2 and J usage is TRBJ2-4; no definite D call. V shed 1 base and J shed 0 bases, with 7 bases lying between them. The CDR3 extends over 15 amino acids. Germline V lookup: CDR1 SGHAT, CDR2 FQNNGV. The CDR3 DNA reads as TGTGCCAGCAGCTTAGGATATCTAGCCAAAAACATTCAGTACTTC. Translation gives CASSLGYLAKNIQYF.

The rearrangement uses TRBV30 and TRBJ2-7; D perhaps matches TRBD1 (6 bases). Trimming removed 7 bases at V and 0 bases at J, with 13 bases between. The CDR3 consists of 13 residues. The germline V gene has CDR1 GTSNPN and CDR2 SVGIG (reference sequence). For the CDR3, the DNA is TGTGCCTCCTCTAGGACAGTCTCCTACGAGCAGTACTTC. Encoded protein: CASSRTVSYEQYF.

The chain is built from TRBV6-1 and TRBJ2-5, with D perhaps assigned TRBD1 or TRBD2 (7 bases each). The germline gives CDR1 MNHNS, CDR2 SASEGT. This CDR3 has 13 residues. The CDR3 sequence is CGWGGGPGETQYF. As DNA, the CDR3 is TGTGGTTGGGGAGGGGGCCCGGGAGAGACCCAGTACTTC.

The J gene is TRBJ1-1, the V gene TRBV7-9, with a tentative D call TRBD1 (5 bases). The CDR3 has 14 amino acids. CDR1 is SEHNR and CDR2 is FQNEAQ in the germline V gene (reference sequence). Deletions cut 3 bases from V and 6 bases from J, with 14 bases between. CDR3 loop: CASSLEGDVSEAFF. DNA for the CDR3: TGTGCCAGCAGCTTGGAAGGGGATGTTTCTGAAGCTTTCTTT.

This clone was counted once. This chain connects TRBV2 to TRBJ1-5; D not certain. The CDR3 is made up of 11 amino acids. Trimming cost V 6 bases and J 9 bases, with 9 bases left between them. Germline V gives CDR1 SNHLY, CDR2 FYNNEI. The CDR3 spells CASSFGGPQHF. The CDR3 DNA reads TGTGCCAGCAGCTTCGGAGGGCCCCAGCATTTT.

The rearrangement links TRBV6-5 to TRBJ1-2, with TRBD1 as a possible D gene (5 bases). Trimming took off 5 bases at V and 2 bases at J, with 9 bases between the two ends. This CDR3 comprises 13 residues. Germline CDR1 MNHEY, CDR2 SVGAGI. CDR3 protein: CASSPDRNYGYTF. Here the CDR3 DNA reads TGTGCCAGCAGTCCCGACAGAAACTATGGCTACACCTTC.

The CDR3 is CASSYPPGSYEQYF. As DNA, the CDR3 is TGTGCCAGCTCATACCCCCCTGGCTCCTACGAGCAGTACTTC. The chain has TRBV6-6 and TRBJ2-7; the D is unclear. This CDR3 has 14 residues. The germline V gene encodes CDR1 MNHNY and CDR2 SVGAGI (reference sequence). Trimming removed 8 bases from V and 0 bases from J, with 14 bases in between.

The chain combines TRBV5-4 with TRBJ2-7; tentatively, D is TRBD1 (5 bases). This CDR3 spans 16 amino acids. Germline-derived CDR1 and CDR2 are SGHNT and YYREEE (reference sequence). Deletions cut 0 bases from V and 5 bases from J, with 18 bases between. The CDR3 region has the DNA TGTGCCAGCAGCTTGGCCGGGTCAGGGTGGAACGACGAGCAGTACTTC. Protein product: CASSLAGSGWNDEQYF.

The chain carries TRBV7-9 and TRBJ1-1; possibly TRBD1 for D (5 bases). The CDR3 length is 15 residues. The germline V gene has CDR1 SEHNR and CDR2 FQNEAQ (reference sequence). Deletions cut 2 bases from V and 4 bases from J, with 14 bases between. The DNA of the CDR3 is TGTGCCAGCAGCTTACCCGGGACGTCTCCCACTGAAGCTTTCTTT. Its protein is CASSLPGTSPTEAFF.

This clone appeared a single time. This chain joins TRBV7-2 and TRBJ2-7; TRBD2 aligns across 12 bases. J was trimmed by 2 bases and V by 5 bases; bases with no gene match: 7. CDR1 and CDR2 from the germline V gene are SGHTA and FQGNSA. The CDR3 has 16 residues. The CDR3 protein is CASSLGLAGSTYEQYF. CDR3 nucleotides: TGTGCCAGCAGCCTTGGACTAGCGGGGTCCACCTACGAGCAGTACTTC.

The chain couples TRBV2 to TRBJ1-5; no firm D call. Trimming removed 7 bases from V and 2 bases from J, with 12 bases in between. Germline V gene sequence: CDR1 SNHLY, CDR2 FYNNEI. This CDR3 region has 14 residues. Here the CDR3 DNA reads TGTGCCAGCATGACCGGGGTCGGCAATCAGCCCCAGCATTTT. It translates to CASMTGVGNQPQHF. Complete variable domain (other parts from reference TRBV2 and TRBJ1-5): EPEVTQTPSHQVTQMGQEVILRCVPISNHLYFYWYRQILGQKVEFLVSFYNNEISEKSEIFDDQFSVERPDGSNFTLKIRSTKLEDSAMYFCASMTGVGNQPQHFGDGTRLSIL.

This clone was seen a single time. The V gene is TRBV11-2, the J gene TRBJ1-1; possible D gene TRBD1, 5 bases. Germline V gives CDR1 SGHAT, CDR2 FQNNGV. The CDR3 consists of 14 residues. The V end was cut by 3 bases, the J end by 0 bases, with 8 bases between. For the CDR3, the DNA is TGTGCCAGCAGCTTGGCAGGGATGAACACTGAAGCTTTCTTT. Translating gives CASSLAGMNTEAFF.

The chain employs TRBV28 and TRBJ1-2; 9 bases match TRBD1. The CDR3 covers 16 residues. Trimming took 7 bases from V and 0 from J; bases not matched to a gene: 9. Germline CDR1 is MDHEN and CDR2 is SYDVKM. This chain's CDR3 is CASNLRQGVTNYGYTF. The CDR3 DNA reads as TGTGCCAGCAACCTTAGACAGGGGGTGACTAACTATGGCTACACCTTC.

The V call is TRBV12-5, the J call TRBJ2-3; unclear D gene. CDR3 length: 12 amino acids. Trimming took off 6 bases at V and 4 bases at J, with 8 bases between the two ends. Per the germline V gene, CDR1 is LGHNT and CDR2 is FRNRAP. CDR3 region: CASGRAPDTQYF. CDR3 nucleotide sequence: TGTGCTAGTGGACGCGCGCCAGATACGCAGTATTTT.

The chain carries TRBV19 and TRBJ1-4; TRBD1 is a possible D gene (6 bases). This CDR3 is 15 amino acids long. The ends were cut back, 5 bases at V and 2 bases at J, with 12 bases in the middle. The V gene's germline CDR1 is LNHDA and CDR2 SQIVND (reference sequence). CDR3 in DNA: TGTGCCAGTAGTTTACAGGGAGATACTAATGAAAAACTGTTTTTT. Its translation: CASSLQGDTNEKLFF.

The V and J genes are TRBV5-1 and TRBJ2-7; 7 bases agree with TRBD1. CDR1 is SGHRS, CDR2 YFSETQ, per germline. The CDR3 has 14 amino acids. V lost 4 bases to trimming and J lost 5 bases; unmatched junction nucleotides: 9. DNA for the CDR3: TGCGCCAGCAGCGAGACGACAGGGAACCACGAGCAGTACTTC. This translates into CASSETTGNHEQYF.

The V gene is TRBV10-3, the J gene TRBJ2-7; D might be TRBD1 (6 bases). The CDR3 loop spans 16 amino acids. Looked up from germline, CDR1 is ENHRY and CDR2 is SYGVKD. V was clipped by 2 bases and J by 4 bases, with 18 bases between them. CDR3 residues: CAISERGGGQGYEQYF. The CDR3 bases are TGTGCCATCAGTGAGAGAGGGGGTGGACAAGGGTACGAGCAGTACTTC.